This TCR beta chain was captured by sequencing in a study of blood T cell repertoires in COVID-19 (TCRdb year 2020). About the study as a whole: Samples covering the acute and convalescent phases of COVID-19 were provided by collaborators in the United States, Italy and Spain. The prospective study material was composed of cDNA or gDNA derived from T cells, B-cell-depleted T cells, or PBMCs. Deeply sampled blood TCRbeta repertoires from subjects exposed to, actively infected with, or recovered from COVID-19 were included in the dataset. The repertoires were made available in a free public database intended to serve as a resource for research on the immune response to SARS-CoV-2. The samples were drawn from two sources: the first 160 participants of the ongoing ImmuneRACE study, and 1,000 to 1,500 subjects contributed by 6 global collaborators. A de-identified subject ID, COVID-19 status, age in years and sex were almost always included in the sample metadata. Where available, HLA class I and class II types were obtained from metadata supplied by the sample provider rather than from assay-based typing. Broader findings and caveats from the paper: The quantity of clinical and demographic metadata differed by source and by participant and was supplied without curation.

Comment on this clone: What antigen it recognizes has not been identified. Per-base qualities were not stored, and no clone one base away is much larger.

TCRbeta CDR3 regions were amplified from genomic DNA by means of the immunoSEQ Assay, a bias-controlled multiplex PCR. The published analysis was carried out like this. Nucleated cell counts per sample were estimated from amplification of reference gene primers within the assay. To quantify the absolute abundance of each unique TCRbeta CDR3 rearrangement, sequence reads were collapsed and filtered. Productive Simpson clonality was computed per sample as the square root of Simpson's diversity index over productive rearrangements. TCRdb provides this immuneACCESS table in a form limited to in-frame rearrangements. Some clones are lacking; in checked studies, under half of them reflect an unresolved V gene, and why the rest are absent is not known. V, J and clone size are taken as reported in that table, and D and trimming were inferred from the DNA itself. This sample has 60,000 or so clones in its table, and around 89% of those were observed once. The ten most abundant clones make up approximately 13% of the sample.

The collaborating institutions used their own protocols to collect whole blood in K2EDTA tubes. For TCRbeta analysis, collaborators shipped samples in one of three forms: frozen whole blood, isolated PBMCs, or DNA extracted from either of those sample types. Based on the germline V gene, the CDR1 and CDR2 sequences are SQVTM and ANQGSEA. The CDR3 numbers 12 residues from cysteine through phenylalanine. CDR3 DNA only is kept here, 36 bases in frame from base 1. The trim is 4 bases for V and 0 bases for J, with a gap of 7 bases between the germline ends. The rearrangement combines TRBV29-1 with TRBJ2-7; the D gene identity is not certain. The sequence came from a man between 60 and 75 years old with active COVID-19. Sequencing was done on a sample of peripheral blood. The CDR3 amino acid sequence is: CSVVTNSYEQYF. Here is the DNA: TGCAGCGTTGTCACTAACTCCTACGAGCAGTACTTC.